These 11 T cell receptor beta chains were all obtained from the same sample, sequenced in a study of CD8+ T cells in alopecia areata. Extraction of RNA preceded its reverse transcription into cDNA, which served as the sequencing template. Produced via immunoSEQ multiplex PCR; TCRdb's table is partial and in-frame only. The sample has hundreds of thousands of clones, 65% to 70% seen once. Sample: CD4+ T cells sorted from blood, taken at week 0. These receptors originate from a human donor with alopecia areata.

The chain carries TRBV13 and TRBJ1-1, with D maybe TRBD1 (5 bases). CDR1 is PRHDT and CDR2 is FYEKMQ in the germline V gene (reference sequence). The CDR3 runs 14 residues. V lost 5 bases to trimming and J lost 5 bases, with 15 bases between them. The CDR3 DNA is TGTGCCAGCAGCCCCATAGGGGAGGGGACTGAAGCTTTCTTT. Protein: CASSPIGEGTEAFF. The full variable domain, its missing parts supplied by reference TRBV13 and TRBJ1-1, is AAGVIQSPRHLIKEKRETATLKCYPIPRHDTVYWYQQGPGQDPQFLISFYEKMQSDKGSIPDRFSAQQFSDYHSELNMSSLELGDSALYFCASSPIGEGTEAFFGQGTRLTVV.

This clone has a single count. For the CDR3, the DNA is TGTGCCAGCAGCCCATTGGGGTCCACCGGGGAGCTGTTTTTT. Residues: CASSPLGSTGELFF. This chain joins TRBV7-2 and TRBJ2-2; D is uncertain. The ends were cut back, 5 bases at V and 4 bases at J, with 11 bases in the middle. The germline CDR1 and CDR2 sequences are SGHTA and FQGNSA. The CDR3 has 14 amino acids.

The rearrangement joins TRBV5-1 to TRBJ2-3; D might be TRBD1 (5 bases). In germline, CDR1 is SGHRS, CDR2 YFSETQ. CDR3 length: 15 amino acids. Trimming removed 6 bases at V and 3 bases at J, with 17 bases between. The DNA for the CDR3 is TGCGCCAGCACCTACCGAGCAGGGATTACAGATACGCAGTATTTT. Translating gives CASTYRAGITDTQYF.

The chain couples TRBV19 to TRBJ2-1; 8 positions match TRBD1. Germline values: CDR1 LNHDA, CDR2 SQIVND (reference sequence). The CDR3 covers 15 residues. V lost 4 bases, J lost 0 bases, and 2 bases stayed unmatched. The chain's CDR3 is CASSTTGGSYNEQFF. CDR3 nucleotide sequence: TGTGCCAGTAGTACAACAGGGGGCTCCTACAATGAGCAGTTCTTC.

The V and J genes are TRBV6-1 and TRBJ2-5; no firm D call. The CDR3 is made up of 12 amino acids. CDR1 and CDR2 from the germline V gene are MNHNS and SASEGT. Trimming took off 7 bases at V and 5 bases at J, with 11 bases between the two ends. The CDR3 DNA is TGTGCCAGCACCTCAGCCTCGGAGACCCAGTACTTC. Translating gives CASTSASETQYF.

The chain joins TRBV23-1 to TRBJ1-3; no definite D call. TRBV23-1 is an ORF, and what it does is uncertain. The CDR3 runs to 14 residues. Trimming took 1 base from V and 0 from J, leaving 4 bases between them. The CDR3: CASSQCGSGNTIYF. As DNA, the CDR3 is TGCGCCAGCAGTCAATGCGGCTCTGGAAACACCATATATTTT.

The chain employs TRBV15 and TRBJ1-6; 9 nucleotides align to TRBD1. This CDR3 region has 16 residues. Losses at the gene ends were 4 bases for V and 5 bases for J; bases not matched to a gene: 6. Germline-derived CDR1 and CDR2 are LNHNV and YYDKDF (reference sequence). The CDR3 region has the DNA TGTGCCACCAGCACGGACAGGGGTCCTGATAATTCACCCCTCCACTTT. Translated: CATSTDRGPDNSPLHF.

V is TRBV2 and J is TRBJ1-6; weak D call: TRBD1 (5 bases). Trimming stripped 8 bases from V and 6 bases from J, with 11 bases between. CDR1 and CDR2 from the germline V gene are SNHLY and FYNNEI. The CDR3 sequence is 13 residues long. The CDR3 coding sequence is TGTGCCAGCGCGATTGGGGCTAATTCACCCCTCCACTTT. Its protein is CASAIGANSPLHF. Drawing the rest from reference TRBV2 and TRBJ1-6, the complete variable domain is EPEVTQTPSHQVTQMGQEVILRCVPISNHLYFYWYRQILGQKVEFLVSFYNNEISEKSEIFDDQFSVERPDGSNFTLKIRSTKLEDSAMYFCASAIGANSPLHFGNGTRLTVT.

The chain employs TRBV5-1 and TRBJ2-5, with 7 bases aligning to TRBD2. The germline V gene encodes CDR1 SGHRS and CDR2 YFSETQ. The CDR3 runs 16 residues. With V trimmed by 1 base and J by 5 bases, 11 bases remained unmatched. The CDR3 here is CASSLSPGGSGETQYF. The DNA for the CDR3 is TGCGCCAGCAGCTTGTCCCCCGGTGGTAGCGGGGAGACCCAGTACTTC.

On this clone itself: Other DNA sequences from this sample encode an identical CDR3 as well. The chain links TRBV6-1 to TRBJ2-5; no reliable D call. The germline gives CDR1 MNHNS, CDR2 SASEGT. Trimming took off 4 bases at V and 4 bases at J, with 7 bases between the two ends. The CDR3 is made up of 12 amino acids. The CDR3 region is CASSGRGETQYF. The CDR3 DNA follows: TGTGCCAGCAGTGGTCGAGGAGAGACCCAGTACTTC.

This chain uses TRBV20-1 with TRBJ2-5; perhaps TRBD2 as D (5 bases). Trimming removed 4 bases from V and 3 bases from J, with 6 bases in between. The CDR3 totals 11 residues. Germline V gene sequence: CDR1 DFQATT, CDR2 SNEGSKA (reference sequence). As DNA, the CDR3 is TGCAGTGCTAAGGAGGAAGAGACCCAGTACTTC. This sequence encodes CSAKEEETQYF.